This TCR beta chain emerged from a study of Tregs in tolerant kidney transplant recipients (dated by TCRdb to between 2018 and 2020). Describing the broader study: The transplants used related donors with nonmyeloablative bone marrow transplantation, and mixed chimerism in the human trials was transient. The study applied TCRbeta sequencing to find donor-specific regulatory T cells before combined kidney and bone marrow transplantation and then followed those same cells after transplant.

Summary of the overall study and its limitations: Because only a small number of patients were included, the study had limitations, and the results will need to be validated in larger populations as well as under other immunosuppression protocols. Expanding Tregs with activated donor B cells appeared to identify the most biologically relevant and donor-specific TCRbeta repertoire. Although technical replication error seemed to be minimal, the question of biological reproducibility was not addressed directly. For some patients the PCR primers changed over time, which made it impossible to compare the samples from those patients at the nucleotide level. Donor-specific Treg expansion was found to exceed global Treg expansion in tolerant patients, suggesting antigen-driven rather than nonspecific expansion.

Genomic DNA was extracted from sorted cells with the QIAGEN DNeasy Blood and Tissue Kit for TCRbeta CDR3 sequencing. Through immunoSEQ, high-throughput TCRbeta CDR3 sequencing was done commercially, including PCR amplification with internal controls and bias correction. Concerning the study's data processing: Unique productive TCRbeta sequences were defined by CDR3 nucleotide sequence when primers matched and otherwise by CDR3 amino acid sequence together with Vbeta and Jbeta genes. To correct sorting error, sequences shared between sorted populations at a frequency ratio of 2:1 or less were removed; the rest were assigned to the higher population. A sequence counted as donor-reactive if, in CFSE-low cells, the sequence had a frequency of at least 0.01% and was expanded at least 5-fold compared with unstimulated cells. Repertoire divergence was quantified by Jensen-Shannon divergence using the top 100 TCRbeta sequences ranked by frequency. For samples with multiple sequencing runs, sorting error was corrected separately for each run before the runs were pooled. In its TCRdb copy, this immuneACCESS table keeps in-frame sequences only and misses some clones. Where compared with another copy, unresolved V genes explain less than half of these, and the others have no known cause. That table furnishes V, J and clone size, whereas the DNA furnished D and trimming. The sample table records about 77,000 clones; roughly 98% of these occur just once. The ten largest clones represent 0.55% to 0.6% of the sample.

Concerning this clone itself: The clone's antigen remains unknown. Base-call qualities are not available, and no considerably larger clone is one nucleotide away.

Reading the germline V gene (reference sequence) gives CDR1 LNHNV and CDR2 YYDKDF. V trim: 4 bases; J trim: 0 bases; unmatched bases: 16. Including the terminal cysteine and phenylalanine, the CDR3 comprises 21 residues. Only CDR3 DNA remains: 63 bases, in frame from the first base. The time point label corresponds to: blood sample drawn before combined kidney and bone marrow transplant. Thawed PBMCs were FACS-sorted into unstimulated Tregs (CD4+CD25+CD127-), CD4+ non-Tregs (CD4+CD25-), CD4 cells and CD8 cells. The patients were several recipients of combined kidney and bone marrow transplants from the ITN036ST trial, and samples were available only from these trial subjects. Healthy control blood was separated into PBMCs by Ficoll density gradient and cryopreserved, and patient PBMCs were collected both before and after transplant.

The sample in question was CD4+ T cells from blood, obtained before the transplant. The source of this sequence is a human donor who received a combined kidney and bone marrow transplant. The rearrangement joined TRBV15 to TRBJ2-3; 13 middle bases align to TRBD2. The CDR3 in this case is CATSNLRELAGGLSSTDTQYF. DNA sequence: TGTGCCACCAGCAATCTAAGGGAACTAGCGGGGGGGCTTTCTAGCACAGATACGCAGTATTTT.